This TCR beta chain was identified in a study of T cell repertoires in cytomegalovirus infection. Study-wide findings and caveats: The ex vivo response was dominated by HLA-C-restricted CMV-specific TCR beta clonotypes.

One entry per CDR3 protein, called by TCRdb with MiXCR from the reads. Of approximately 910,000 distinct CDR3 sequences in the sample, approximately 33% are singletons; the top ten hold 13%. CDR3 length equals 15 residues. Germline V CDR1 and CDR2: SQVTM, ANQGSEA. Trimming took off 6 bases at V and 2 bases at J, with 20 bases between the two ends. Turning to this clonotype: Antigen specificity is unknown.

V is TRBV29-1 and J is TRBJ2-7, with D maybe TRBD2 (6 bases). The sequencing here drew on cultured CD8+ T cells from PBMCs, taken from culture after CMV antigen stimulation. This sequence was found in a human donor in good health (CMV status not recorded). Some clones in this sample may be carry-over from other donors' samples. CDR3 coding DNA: TGCAGCGTCGGGGGACTTGCGGATTCTCCCTACGAGCAGTACTTC. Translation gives CSVGGLADSPYEQYF.